The following is a T cell receptor (beta chain) sequence with its context. Its cognate antigen has yet to be identified. Base qualities were left out, and no much larger clone turns up one base away. This specimen's time point label, interpreted: pretreatment peripheral blood. The cohort comprised fewer than 35 patients with locally advanced or metastatic urothelial carcinoma treated at Memorial Sloan Kettering on a trial protocol. Peripheral blood mononuclear cells were collected pretreatment and during treatment, with between 1 and 8 total time points obtained per patient. The Qiagen DNeasy Blood extraction kit was used to purify genomic DNA from total PBMCs and tumor samples. PBMCs were collected pretreatment and during treatment and were isolated and stored as previously described. This sample stems from a study of PD-L1 blockade in urothelial cancer (dated by TCRdb to about 2017). Notes on the research overall: All patients started therapy around 2014 and received atezolizumab 1,200 mg intravenously every 3 weeks. About 85% of the 29 patients were identified as males with urothelial cancer of bladder origin, and a prior smoking history was reported by 18 of 29 patients. An ECOG performance status of 0 or 1 was recorded for the patients, and 0 to 3 prior chemotherapy regimens had been received by the patients. Blood samples were analyzed at two time points: 3 weeks after treatment start (second dose) and 6 weeks after treatment start. Blood samples yielded a median of roughly 150,000 T cells and more than 80,000 unique TCRs, with median clonality about 0.08. Somatic, immune and clinical correlates of response to PD-L1 blockade with atezolizumab in urothelial cancer were the focus of an exploratory multi-omic analysis. Pretreatment tumor samples and matched peripheral blood, collected serially before and after atezolizumab treatment, underwent TCR sequencing. Durable clinical benefit meant progression-free survival longer than 6 months, and TCR features were also tested against progression-free and overall survival. In the same patients who had TCR sequencing, pretreatment tumors also underwent whole exome sequencing and RNA sequencing. Durable clinical benefit was achieved by nine patients but not by the remaining 20. Approximately 29 patients had pretreatment blood TCR-seq, about 25 had at least one posttreatment blood collection, and about 25 had tumor TCR-seq. Broader findings and caveats from the paper: At 3 weeks after the start of treatment, tumor-associated TCR clones in peripheral blood had expanded more in patients with durable benefit (n ≈ 24, p = 0.022). Improved progression-free and overall survival was found to be associated with pretreatment peripheral blood TCR clonality below the median. Because the sample size was small (n = 29) and many of the analyses were exploratory, the results are meant to be hypothesis-generating.

CDR1 SGHTA and CDR2 FQGNSA are derived from the germline V gene. V loses 3 bases of germline sequence and J loses 0 bases, and the interval between the two ends is 12 bases. Spanning cysteine to phenylalanine, the CDR3 consists of 16 amino acids. The retained sequence is limited to the CDR3, 48 bases, with the frame set at the first base. To estimate absolute template abundance from read counts, synthetic TCR analog templates were spiked into each PCR. The immunoSEQ assay was used to amplify TCRbeta CDR3 regions from genomic DNA with bias-controlled V and J gene primers. Sequencing of rearranged TCRbeta segments was performed at approximately 20X coverage. Processing in the source paper ran as follows. Sequencing errors were corrected by clustering and CDR3s were annotated against IMGT to assign V, D and J genes. Downstream analyses used only productive TCRbeta rearrangements, leaving out any out-of-frame or stop-codon sequences. Clonality was calculated as one minus the Shannon entropy normalized by the log of the number of unique productive sequences. Clones differing between time points or between blood and tumor were identified by Fisher's exact test with Benjamini-Hochberg correction at adjusted p below 0.01. Imported from immuneACCESS, the table was reduced by TCRdb to in-frame sequences with V and J called. These copies leave out some clones; in studies compared against another copy, an unresolved V gene accounts for under half, and the cause of the remainder is not known. The V and J calls and the clone size are those of that table, but D and trimming were determined from the DNA. The table for this sample lists 50,000 to 70,000 clones; around four fifths of them were counted only once. Of the sample, 1.5% to 2% falls within the top ten clones.

The receptor was derived from a man in his sixties or seventies with urothelial cancer. This specimen was PBMCs, taken around atezolizumab (anti-PD-L1) treatment. Recombination joined TRBV7-2 with TRBJ1-3; the D gene is possibly TRBD1, with 6 bases matching. The nucleotides are TGTGCCAGCAGCTTGGGGGCCATAAACTCTGGAAACACCATATATTTT. This yields the protein CASSLGAINSGNTIYF. Where the CDR3 stops, the reference TRBV7-2 and TRBJ1-3 genes take over; the full variable domain is GAGVSQSPSNKVTEKGKDVELRCDPISGHTALYWYRQSLGQGLEFLIYFQGNSAPDKSGLPSDRFSAERTGGSVSTLTIQRTQQEDSAVYLCASSLGAINSGNTIYFGEGSWLTVV.